The source of this T cell receptor (beta chain) is a study of blood T cell repertoires in COVID-19. Study members were between roughly 18 and 90 years old and lived in 20 to 30 US regions. In assigning cohorts, the study relied on participant-reported clinical history. Under the authors' procedure: Amplification of reference gene primers provided the estimated nucleated cell counts. Profiled with immunoSEQ multiplex PCR; TCRdb holds only in-frame clones, not every one. That table furnishes V, J and clone size, whereas the DNA furnished D and trimming. Of about 210,000 clones listed, 81% are singletons. The clonotype comes from a woman aged 45-65 years with acute COVID-19. The sample consisted of PBMCs or T cells enriched from blood (not recorded which).

The CDR3 nucleotides are TGTGCCAGCAGCCTGGGGACAGGGGTCATCGGGGCCTACGAGCAGTACTTC. Amino acid sequence: CASSLGTGVIGAYEQYF. The chain links TRBV7-6 to TRBJ2-7; 10 bases line up with TRBD1. After removal of 5 bases from V and 2 bases from J, the junction contained 12 bases not matched to a gene. The CDR3 contains 17 residues. CDR1 is SGHVS, CDR2 FNYEAQ, per germline.